The 6 T cell receptor beta chains in this list originate from one sample, sequenced in a study of T cells in Graves' hyperthyroidism and ophthalmopathy. Researchers took RNA transcripts and amplified the TCR beta CDR3 regions from them. TCR CDR3 underwent first-round RT-PCR with the HTBI primer set. TCRdb re-analysed the multiplex PCR reads in MiXCR, keeping a single row per CDR3 protein. Of about 480,000 distinct CDR3 sequences detected, 13% to 15% appear once; the ten largest clones hold less than 20%. Sample: blood. All receptors come from a woman between 18 and 30 years old with Graves' hyperthyroidism.

The table lists this clonotype with many counts. The rearrangement joins TRBV24-1 to TRBJ2-5; 7 bases line up with TRBD1. CDR1 and CDR2 (germline): KGHDR, SFDVKD. Trimming at V came to 3 bases and at J to 2 bases, leaving 5 bases not matched to a gene. The CDR3 has 15 residues. The CDR3 is CATSDGTEKQETQYF. CDR3 DNA sequence: TGTGCCACCAGTGATGGGACAGAGAAGCAAGAGACCCAGTACTTC.

This clonotype was detected ten times or more. This chain connects TRBV20-1 to TRBJ1-4; possibly TRBD1 for D (6 bases). The length of the CDR3 is 14 residues. Germline CDR1 and CDR2: DFQATT and SNEGSKA (reference sequence). Trimming took off 0 bases at V and 7 bases at J, with 12 bases between the two ends. The DNA of the CDR3 is TGCAGTGCTAGAGATACAGGGTGGGGTGAAAAACTGTTTTTT. Translated: CSARDTGWGEKLFF.

A note on this clonotype: A much bigger clone sits one base away, suggesting this may be a read error. This chain joins TRBV24-1 and TRBJ2-1; TRBD2 matches at 7 bases. The J call could be wrong; TRBJ2-7 is a better fit for the DNA end. Looked up from germline, CDR1 is KGHDR and CDR2 is SFDVKD. This CDR3 contains 17 residues. The CDR3 DNA reads TGTGCCACCGGAACTATAGCGGGCAGCAGCTCCTACAATGAGCAGTACTTC. It specifies CATGTIAGSSSYNEQYF.

This clonotype was found many times. The chain joins TRBV2 to TRBJ1-6; D gene ambiguous. Trimming shortened V by 7 bases and J by 0 bases, and 10 bases separated the two germline ends. The CDR3 sequence is 15 residues long. The V gene's germline CDR1 is SNHLY and CDR2 FYNNEI. The CDR3 reads CASKSTTSYNSPLHF. The DNA for the CDR3 is TGTGCCAGCAAGAGCACCACCTCCTATAATTCACCCCTCCACTTT.

This clonotype showed up many times. The CDR3 sequence is CASSVGDGELFF. In DNA form, the CDR3 reads TGTGCCAGCAGCGTAGGGGACGGGGAGCTGTTTTTT. The chain employs TRBV9 and TRBJ2-2; no firm D call. This CDR3 is built from 12 residues. CDR1 and CDR2 from the germline V gene are SGDLS and YYNGEE. V was trimmed by 0 bases and J by 7 bases, leaving 4 bases between them.

This clonotype was detected a few times. This rearrangement joins TRBV29-1 to TRBJ2-6; D not certain. The CDR3 spans 16 residues. Germline loops: CDR1 SQVTM, CDR2 ANQGSEA. CDR3: CNTVRFDRSGANVLTF. CDR3 DNA sequence: TGCAACACGGTTCGGTTCGACCGCTCTGGGGCCAACGTCCTGACTTTC.